These 8 T cell receptor beta chains originate from one sample sequenced in a study of monozygotic twins with inflammatory bowel disease (dated 2019 in TCRdb). The library was produced with 5' RACE. Sequencing instrument: Illumina HiSeq 2500. TCRdb reprocessed the sequencing reads and holds a single record per CDR3 protein sequence, with no DNA. The sample's records list 150,000 to 200,000 distinct CDR3 sequences. The ten largest make up roughly 7% of the sample. Specimen: blood. The source is a human donor with ulcerative colitis or Crohn's disease, or a healthy co-twin of an affected twin (not recorded which).

This sequence joins TRBV6-5 and TRBJ2-2. CDR1 is MNHEY and CDR2 is SVGAGI in the germline V gene. The CDR3 totals 12 residues. This CDR3 is CASGRYTGELFF.

The chain uses TRBV10-3 and TRBJ1-4. The CDR3 loop spans 14 amino acids. Germline V gene data show CDR1 as ENHRY and CDR2 as SYGVKD. The CDR3 is CAASQPGFNEKLFF.

The chain recombines TRBV27 with TRBJ2-5; lacking DNA, the TRBD1 call made by TCRdb goes unchecked. This CDR3 comprises 15 residues. The germline CDR1 and CDR2 sequences are MNHEY and SMNVEV (reference sequence). CDR3: CASKLARDRGETQYF.

CDR3: CASSEAANYEQYF. The rearrangement joins TRBV7-3 to TRBJ2-7. CDR3 length equals 13 residues. Germline CDR1 is SGHTA and CDR2 is FQGTGA.

The CDR3 reads CSASQSQTNYGYTF. The rearrangement joins TRBV20-1 to TRBJ1-2. The CDR3 has 14 residues. Germline assignment: CDR1 DFQATT and CDR2 SNEGSKA (reference sequence).

The genes are TRBV12-3 or TRBV12-4 and TRBJ1-2; TCRdb proposes TRBD1, but this gene call is untestable without DNA. The CDR3 runs to 14 residues. This CDR3 reads CASGGWGANYGYTF.

The genes are TRBV6-5 and TRBJ2-7; no DNA is available, so the TRBD1 call from TCRdb remains unchecked. This CDR3 comprises 18 residues. Germline CDR1 and CDR2: MNHEY and SVGAGI. The CDR3 is CASSYPSISGTGTYEQYF.

This chain uses TRBV19 with TRBJ2-3; the D call of TRBD1 rests on TCRdb alone, since no DNA is present to check it. CDR3 length equals 13 residues. The V gene's germline CDR1 is LNHDA and CDR2 SQIVND (reference sequence). CDR3 region: CASAEGGADTQYF.